A selection of T cell receptor beta chains follows, all from one sample in a study of graft-versus-host responses after intestinal transplantation. The data were produced by immunoSEQ multiplex PCR, yet TCRdb's version contains in-frame clones alone and is incomplete. The sample contains some 9,900 clones, 92% of which appear only once. Sequences were derived from PBMCs, sampled roughly six weeks after intestinal transplantation. The receptors shown here come from a human patient who received an intestinal transplant, so some T cells may come from the graft donor. Each CDR3 is given with its conserved first and last residue. D genes are given only for firm matches. For some rows the clone size is stated as once, few or many, or as a class when expanded; others skip it.

j_call: TRBJ2-7
d_call: NA
clone_size: NA
v_call: TRBV6-5
cdr3_nt: TGTGCCAGCAGTTACTCGATTCTGGGCTCCTACGAGCAGTACTTC
cdr3_aa: CASSYSILGSYEQYF

j_call: TRBJ2-2
d_call: NA
clone_size: once
v_call: TRBV13
cdr3_nt: TGTGCCAGCAGCTCGTTTACATCCACCGGGGAGCTGTTTTTT
cdr3_aa: CASSSFTSTGELFF

j_call: TRBJ2-2
d_call: NA
clone_size: NA
v_call: TRBV2
cdr3_nt: TGTGCCAGCTATGGGCCCGTAGATGGAGGGAACACCGGGGAGCTGTTTTTT
cdr3_aa: CASYGPVDGGNTGELFF

j_call: TRBJ2-5
d_call: NA
clone_size: NA
v_call: TRBV7-7
cdr3_nt: TGTGCTAGCAGCTTAGGGCTAGCGAGGGAGACCCAGTACTTC
cdr3_aa: CASSLGLARETQYF

j_call: TRBJ2-7
d_call: NA
clone_size: once
v_call: TRBV7-9
cdr3_nt: TGTGCCAGCACCACATCCGGGACGACCCGCTACGAGCAGTACTTC
cdr3_aa: CASTTSGTTRYEQYF

j_call: TRBJ2-6
d_call: NA
clone_size: NA
v_call: TRBV5-5
cdr3_nt: TGTGCCAGCAGCCCCCCCTCTGGGGCCAACGTCCTGACTTTC
cdr3_aa: CASSPPSGANVLTF

j_call: TRBJ1-1
d_call: NA
clone_size: NA
v_call: TRBV7-6
cdr3_nt: TGTGCCAGCAGCTTTTATAGGGTCGACACTGAAGCTTTCTTT
cdr3_aa: CASSFYRVDTEAFF

j_call: TRBJ2-1
d_call: NA
clone_size: NA
v_call: TRBV12-2
cdr3_nt: TGTGCAAGTCGCTCAAAACCGGGACACCAGAGATACAATGAGCAGTTCTTC
cdr3_aa: CASRSKPGHQRYNEQFF

j_call: TRBJ1-6
d_call: NA
clone_size: NA
v_call: TRBV18
cdr3_nt: TGTGCCAGCTCACCTCTCGGGGGCATTTCCTATAATTCACCCCTCCACTTT
cdr3_aa: CASSPLGGISYNSPLHF

j_call: TRBJ2-1
d_call: TRBD2
clone_size: NA
v_call: TRBV7-3
cdr3_nt: TGTGCCAGCAGGTCACTAGCGGACAATGAGCAGTTCTTC
cdr3_aa: CASRSLADNEQFF

j_call: TRBJ2-4
d_call: NA
clone_size: once
v_call: TRBV19
cdr3_nt: TGTGCCAGTAGTATCGCGGCAGGCTCGGACATTCAGTACTTC
cdr3_aa: CASSIAAGSDIQYF

j_call: TRBJ1-1
d_call: NA
clone_size: NA
v_call: TRBV21-1
cdr3_nt: TGTGCCAGCTCCACAGAAGGGCCCCTGAACACTGAAGCTTTCTTT
cdr3_aa: CASSTEGPLNTEAFF

j_call: TRBJ2-7
d_call: NA
clone_size: NA
v_call: TRBV18
cdr3_nt: TGTGCCAGCTCACCAAGAGAATACGAGCAGTACTTC
cdr3_aa: CASSPREYEQYF

j_call: TRBJ2-6
d_call: TRBD2
clone_size: NA
v_call: TRBV7-6
cdr3_nt: TGTGCCAGCAGCCCCCTGGAACAGAGCGGGGCCAGCTCTGGGGCCAACGTCCTGACTTTC
cdr3_aa: CASSPLEQSGASSGANVLTF

j_call: TRBJ1-2
d_call: NA
clone_size: NA
v_call: TRBV7-9
cdr3_nt: TGTGCCAGCCCATCCATTCAGAATGGCTACACCTTC
cdr3_aa: CASPSIQNGYTF

j_call: TRBJ2-1
d_call: NA
clone_size: NA
v_call: TRBV6-5
cdr3_nt: TGTGCCAGCGCCGGGGCAGCCTACAATGAGCAGTTCTTC
cdr3_aa: CASAGAAYNEQFF

j_call: TRBJ2-1
d_call: NA
clone_size: NA
v_call: TRBV4-2
cdr3_nt: TGTGCCAGCAGCCAAGATAGAAGGGAGAACAATGAGCAGTTCTTC
cdr3_aa: CASSQDRRENNEQFF

j_call: TRBJ2-7
d_call: NA
clone_size: NA
v_call: TRBV5-1
cdr3_nt: TGCGCCAGCAGCTTGTTTACCAGGGCCCTCGACGAGCAGTACTTC
cdr3_aa: CASSLFTRALDEQYF

j_call: TRBJ1-5
d_call: NA
clone_size: NA
v_call: TRBV6-1
cdr3_nt: TGTGCCAGCCAGGGGTCAGGGCCCCAGCATTTT
cdr3_aa: CASQGSGPQHF

j_call: TRBJ2-5
d_call: TRBD2
clone_size: NA
v_call: TRBV9
cdr3_nt: TGTGCCAGCAGCCGCTACGCTAGCGGATTACTCCAAGAGACCCAGTACTTC
cdr3_aa: CASSRYASGLLQETQYF

j_call: TRBJ1-1
d_call: NA
clone_size: NA
v_call: TRBV19
cdr3_nt: TGTGCCAGTAGTATAGCGGCAGGGGTGATCACTGAAGCTTTCTTT
cdr3_aa: CASSIAAGVITEAFF

j_call: TRBJ2-7
d_call: TRBD1
clone_size: NA
v_call: TRBV7-9
cdr3_nt: TGTGCCAGCAGCTCCAGACAGGGGCCCTACGAGCAGTACTTC
cdr3_aa: CASSSRQGPYEQYF

j_call: TRBJ1-1
d_call: NA
clone_size: NA
v_call: TRBV5-4
cdr3_nt: TGTGCCAGCAGCCAATCGGGACTCACTGAAGCTTTCTTT
cdr3_aa: CASSQSGLTEAFF

j_call: TRBJ2-1
d_call: TRBD1
clone_size: once
v_call: TRBV7-9
cdr3_nt: TGTGCCAGCAGCCCGCGGACAGGCGTTTCCTACAATGAGCAGTTCTTC
cdr3_aa: CASSPRTGVSYNEQFF

j_call: TRBJ2-3
d_call: NA
clone_size: once
v_call: TRBV9
cdr3_nt: TGTGCCAGCAGCGTTAGTACAGATACGCAGTATTTT
cdr3_aa: CASSVSTDTQYF

j_call: TRBJ2-5
d_call: NA
clone_size: NA
v_call: TRBV25-1
cdr3_nt: TGTGCCAGCAGTTCGGACGGAGGCGTGGAGACCCAGTACTTC
cdr3_aa: CASSSDGGVETQYF

j_call: TRBJ2-5
d_call: NA
clone_size: NA
v_call: TRBV4-2
cdr3_nt: TGTGCCAGCAGCCCGACTGGCCAAGAGACCCAATACTTC
cdr3_aa: CASSPTGQETQYF

j_call: TRBJ2-7
d_call: NA
clone_size: NA
v_call: TRBV14
cdr3_nt: TGTGCCAGCAGCTCAGGCCCCGGGGTAGGGTTCGAGCAGTACTTC
cdr3_aa: CASSSGPGVGFEQYF

j_call: TRBJ1-3
d_call: NA
clone_size: NA
v_call: TRBV7-9
cdr3_nt: TGTGCCAGCAGCCCCCTTACGTACTCTGGAAACACCATATATTTT
cdr3_aa: CASSPLTYSGNTIYF

j_call: TRBJ2-7
d_call: NA
clone_size: NA
v_call: TRBV7-6
cdr3_nt: TGTGCCAGCAGCTCGGGTCCAGGGTCCTACGAGCAGTACTTC
cdr3_aa: CASSSGPGSYEQYF

j_call: TRBJ1-1
d_call: TRBD1
clone_size: once
v_call: TRBV4-1
cdr3_nt: TGCGCCAGCAGCTCCCGGGACAGGGTCACTGAAGCTTTCTTT
cdr3_aa: CASSSRDRVTEAFF

j_call: TRBJ2-7
d_call: NA
clone_size: NA
v_call: TRBV14
cdr3_nt: TGTGCCAGCAGCCGAGGGGTCTACGAGCAGTACTTC
cdr3_aa: CASSRGVYEQYF

j_call: TRBJ1-1
d_call: NA
clone_size: NA
v_call: TRBV27
cdr3_nt: TGTGCCAGCAGTTTCAGCCCGAACACTGAAGCTTTCTTT
cdr3_aa: CASSFSPNTEAFF

j_call: TRBJ1-1
d_call: TRBD1
clone_size: once
v_call: TRBV27
cdr3_nt: TGTGCCAGCAGTCCCGGGACAGGGGTCTGGAACACTGAAGCTTTCTTT
cdr3_aa: CASSPGTGVWNTEAFF

j_call: TRBJ1-2
d_call: TRBD1
clone_size: NA
v_call: TRBV6-1
cdr3_nt: TGTGCCAGCAGGACAGGGATCTATGGCTACACCTTC
cdr3_aa: CASRTGIYGYTF

j_call: TRBJ2-2
d_call: NA
clone_size: NA
v_call: TRBV10-1
cdr3_nt: TGCGCCAGCAGTGACGAGTTGTCGGGGGAGCTGTTTTTT
cdr3_aa: CASSDELSGELFF

j_call: TRBJ2-5
d_call: NA
clone_size: NA
v_call: TRBV7-2
cdr3_nt: TGTGCCAGCAGCTACCGAGGGGGTACGTGGGAGACCCAGTACTTC
cdr3_aa: CASSYRGGTWETQYF

j_call: TRBJ2-5
d_call: TRBD1
clone_size: NA
v_call: TRBV5-1
cdr3_nt: TGCGCCAGCAGCCCAACCCCAGCGTGGGACAGAAAAGAGACCCAGTACTTC
cdr3_aa: CASSPTPAWDRKETQYF

j_call: TRBJ2-7
d_call: TRBD1
clone_size: once
v_call: TRBV4-1
cdr3_nt: TGCGCCAGCAGCACGGGACAGGGCTACGAGCAGTACTTC
cdr3_aa: CASSTGQGYEQYF

j_call: TRBJ1-5
d_call: NA
clone_size: NA
v_call: TRBV25-1
cdr3_nt: TGTGCCAGCAGCGAATATGGCCGCAATCAGCCCCAGCATTTT
cdr3_aa: CASSEYGRNQPQHF

j_call: TRBJ1-1
d_call: NA
clone_size: NA
v_call: TRBV23-1
cdr3_nt: TGCGCCAGCAGTCAATCGTTCTTCCCCTGGCGGGCAGGGAAGAACACTGAAGCTTTCTTT
cdr3_aa: CASSQSFFPWRAGKNTEAFF

j_call: TRBJ2-1
d_call: TRBD1
clone_size: NA
v_call: TRBV6-6
cdr3_nt: TGTGCCAGCAGTTACGGGGGACAGTACAATGAGCAGTTCTTC
cdr3_aa: CASSYGGQYNEQFF

j_call: TRBJ1-6
d_call: NA
clone_size: NA
v_call: TRBV6-1
cdr3_nt: TGTGCCAGCAGTGTCATGCGGGTTTCACCCCTCCACTTT
cdr3_aa: CASSVMRVSPLHF

j_call: TRBJ2-7
d_call: TRBD1
clone_size: NA
v_call: TRBV15
cdr3_nt: TGTGCCACCAGCGCCGGTGTAGGGGGCCCACCTTACGAGCAGTACTTC
cdr3_aa: CATSAGVGGPPYEQYF

j_call: TRBJ1-2
d_call: TRBD1
clone_size: NA
v_call: TRBV7-9
cdr3_nt: TGTGCCAGCAGTGATGGGGCGGGACAGGGGCACTATGGCTACACCTTC
cdr3_aa: CASSDGAGQGHYGYTF

j_call: TRBJ1-4
d_call: NA
clone_size: NA
v_call: TRBV29-1
cdr3_nt: TGCAGCGCCGGGGACACCGCAACTAATGAAAAACTGTTTTTT
cdr3_aa: CSAGDTATNEKLFF

j_call: TRBJ1-2
d_call: NA
clone_size: NA
v_call: TRBV29-1
cdr3_nt: TGCAGCGTTGAATCAGGGGAAGAAGGCTACACCTTC
cdr3_aa: CSVESGEEGYTF

j_call: TRBJ1-1
d_call: NA
clone_size: NA
v_call: TRBV5-6
cdr3_nt: TGTGCCAGCAGCTTGAGTCCTCTCTCTAAAATGAACACTGAAGCTTTCTTT
cdr3_aa: CASSLSPLSKMNTEAFF

j_call: TRBJ1-5
d_call: NA
clone_size: NA
v_call: TRBV21-1
cdr3_nt: TGTGCCAGCAGGAGGGAGAGGCAGCCCCAGCATTTT
cdr3_aa: CASRRERQPQHF

j_call: TRBJ2-7
d_call: NA
clone_size: NA
v_call: TRBV13
cdr3_nt: TGTGCCAGCAGCACCCGGGACGGAGGTGGACCGGCCATCTACGAGCAGTACTTC
cdr3_aa: CASSTRDGGGPAIYEQYF

j_call: TRBJ2-2
d_call: NA
clone_size: NA
v_call: TRBV21-1
cdr3_nt: TGTGCCAGCAGCTTAGCGGGGGGGCATAACGGGGAGCTGTTTTTT
cdr3_aa: CASSLAGGHNGELFF

j_call: TRBJ1-2
d_call: NA
clone_size: NA
v_call: TRBV5-4
cdr3_nt: TGTGCCAGCAGTTCCGGGACTTGGGAGAGCTACACCTTC
cdr3_aa: CASSSGTWESYTF

j_call: TRBJ2-2
d_call: NA
clone_size: NA
v_call: TRBV11-3
cdr3_nt: TGTGCCAGCAGCTTAGTTCCCGGGACCGGGGAGCTGTTTTTT
cdr3_aa: CASSLVPGTGELFF

j_call: TRBJ1-1
d_call: TRBD1
clone_size: NA
v_call: TRBV6-5
cdr3_nt: TGTGCCAGCAGTCCCTTCGACAGGGGCGGGACTGAAGCTTTCTTT
cdr3_aa: CASSPFDRGGTEAFF

j_call: TRBJ2-1
d_call: NA
clone_size: once
v_call: TRBV11-2
cdr3_nt: TGTGCCAGCGGCATTTTGGGTTTCAACAATGAGCAGTTCTTC
cdr3_aa: CASGILGFNNEQFF